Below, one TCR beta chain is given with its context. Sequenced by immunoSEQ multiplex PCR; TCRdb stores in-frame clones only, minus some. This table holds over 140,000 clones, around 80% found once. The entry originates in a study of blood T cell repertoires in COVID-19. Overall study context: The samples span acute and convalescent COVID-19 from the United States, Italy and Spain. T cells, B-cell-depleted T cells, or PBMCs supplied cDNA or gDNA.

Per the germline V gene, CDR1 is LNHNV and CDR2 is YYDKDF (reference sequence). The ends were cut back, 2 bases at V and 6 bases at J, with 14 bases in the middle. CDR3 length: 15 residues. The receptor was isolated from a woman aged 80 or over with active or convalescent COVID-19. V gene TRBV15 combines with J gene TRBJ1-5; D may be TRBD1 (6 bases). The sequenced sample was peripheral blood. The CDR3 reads CATSRHQGLGQPQHF. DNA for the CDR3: TGTGCCACCAGCAGACACCAGGGGTTGGGTCAGCCCCAGCATTTT. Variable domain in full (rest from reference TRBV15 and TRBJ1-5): DAMVIQNPRYQVTQFGKPVTLSCSQTLNHNVMYWYQQKSSQAPKLLFHYYDKDFNNEADTPDNFQSRRPNTSFCFLDIRSPGLGDTAMYLCATSRHQGLGQPQHFGDGTRLSIL.